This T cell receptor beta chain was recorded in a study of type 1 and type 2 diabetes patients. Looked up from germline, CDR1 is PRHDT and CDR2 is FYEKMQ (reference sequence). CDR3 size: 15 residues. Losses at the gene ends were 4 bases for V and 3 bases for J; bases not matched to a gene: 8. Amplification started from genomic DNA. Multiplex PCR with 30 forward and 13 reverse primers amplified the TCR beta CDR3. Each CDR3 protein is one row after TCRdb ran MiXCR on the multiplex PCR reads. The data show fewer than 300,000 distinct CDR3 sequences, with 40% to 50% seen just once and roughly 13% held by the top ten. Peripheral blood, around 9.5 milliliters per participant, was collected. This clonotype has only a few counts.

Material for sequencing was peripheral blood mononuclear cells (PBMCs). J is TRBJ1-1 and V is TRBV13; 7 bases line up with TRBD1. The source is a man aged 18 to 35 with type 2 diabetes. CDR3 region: CASSSGDRAHTEAFF. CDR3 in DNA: TGTGCCAGCAGCTCCGGCGACAGGGCCCACACTGAAGCTTTCTTT.